These T cell receptor beta chains were read from a single sample in a study of Ad26.COV2.S vaccination and SARS-CoV-2 variants. Profiled with immunoSEQ multiplex PCR; TCRdb holds only in-frame clones, not every one. Of around 250,000 clones in the sample, around 87% were seen once. The starting material was peripheral blood, obtained in a trial of Ad26.COV2.S vaccine versus placebo. The receptors come from a person between 18 and 60 years old who received the Ad26.COV2.S COVID-19 vaccine or a placebo. The CDR3 runs from the conserved cysteine through the conserved F or W. D genes are given only for firm matches. Not every row has a clone size; where given, it reads once, few, many or a size class.

cdr3_aa: CASIPDSTNYGYTF
cdr3_nt: TGTGCCAGCATCCCGGACAGTACTAACTATGGCTACACCTTC
d_call: NA
v_call: TRBV2
clone_size: NA
j_call: TRBJ1-2

cdr3_aa: CASSLVEGRNTEAFF
cdr3_nt: TGTGCCAGCAGCTTGGTGGAAGGGCGGAACACTGAAGCTTTCTTT
d_call: NA
v_call: TRBV5-5
clone_size: NA
j_call: TRBJ1-1

cdr3_aa: CASSLGGWGQETQYF
cdr3_nt: TGTGCCAGCAGCTTAGGCGGGTGGGGACAAGAGACCCAGTACTTC
d_call: NA
v_call: TRBV11-2
clone_size: NA
j_call: TRBJ2-5

cdr3_aa: CAISEGGSEKLFF
cdr3_nt: TGTGCCATCAGTGAGGGGGGGAGTGAAAAACTGTTTTTT
d_call: NA
v_call: TRBV10-3
clone_size: NA
j_call: TRBJ1-4

cdr3_aa: CSALGGTGVRNEQFF
cdr3_nt: TGCAGCGCCCTGGGGGGGACAGGGGTCAGGAATGAGCAGTTCTTC
d_call: TRBD1
v_call: TRBV29-1
clone_size: NA
j_call: TRBJ2-1

cdr3_aa: CASSPPSGGGVEQFF
cdr3_nt: TGCGCCAGCAGCCCCCCTTCGGGGGGGGGTGTTGAGCAGTTCTTC
d_call: TRBD2
v_call: TRBV4-3
clone_size: NA
j_call: TRBJ2-1

cdr3_aa: CASSDRPGPTTDTQYF
cdr3_nt: TGTGCCAGCAGTGACAGACCGGGACCCACTACTGATACGCAGTATTTT
d_call: NA
v_call: TRBV6-4
clone_size: NA
j_call: TRBJ2-3

cdr3_aa: CASSADRAYEQYF
cdr3_nt: TGCGCCAGCAGCGCCGACAGGGCCTACGAGCAGTACTTC
d_call: TRBD1
v_call: TRBV5-1
clone_size: NA
j_call: TRBJ2-7

cdr3_aa: CASSRGQGHQPQHF
cdr3_nt: TGTGCCAGCAGCCGGGGACAGGGCCATCAGCCCCAGCATTTT
d_call: TRBD1
v_call: TRBV27
clone_size: NA
j_call: TRBJ1-5

cdr3_aa: CASTRGGASYEQYF
cdr3_nt: TGTGCCAGCACCCGGGGGGGGGCCTCCTACGAGCAGTACTTC
d_call: TRBD2
v_call: TRBV28
clone_size: NA
j_call: TRBJ2-7

cdr3_aa: CASSATYEQYF
cdr3_nt: TGTGCCAGCAGTGCGACCTACGAGCAGTACTTC
d_call: NA
v_call: TRBV12-3/TRBV12-4
clone_size: NA
j_call: TRBJ2-7

cdr3_aa: CASSIDYEQYF
cdr3_nt: TGTGCCAGCAGCATTGACTACGAGCAGTACTTC
d_call: NA
v_call: TRBV7-8
clone_size: once
j_call: TRBJ2-7